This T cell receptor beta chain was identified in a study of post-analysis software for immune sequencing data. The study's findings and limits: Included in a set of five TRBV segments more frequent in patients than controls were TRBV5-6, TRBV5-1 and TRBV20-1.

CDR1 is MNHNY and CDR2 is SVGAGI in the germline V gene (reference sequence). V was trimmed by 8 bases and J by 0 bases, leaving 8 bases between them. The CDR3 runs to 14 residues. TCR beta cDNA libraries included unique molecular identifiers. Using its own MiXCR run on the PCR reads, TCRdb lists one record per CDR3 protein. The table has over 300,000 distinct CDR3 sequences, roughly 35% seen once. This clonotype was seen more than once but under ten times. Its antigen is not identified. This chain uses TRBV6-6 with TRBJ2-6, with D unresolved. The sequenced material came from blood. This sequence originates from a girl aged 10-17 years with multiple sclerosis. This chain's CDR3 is CASLESSGANVLTF. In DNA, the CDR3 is TGTGCCAGCCTTGAAAGCTCTGGGGCCAACGTCCTGACTTTC.